Presented here are 2 T cell receptor beta chains from one specimen sequenced in a study of T cell responses to AZD1222 COVID-19 vaccine. Profiled with immunoSEQ multiplex PCR; TCRdb holds only in-frame clones, not every one. The repertoire has some 130,000 clones, around 90% of them found once; the top ten carry 8.4%. This specimen consisted of peripheral blood, obtained on day 0 of AZD1222 vaccination. The origin of the receptors is an adult in good health.

The CDR3 DNA reads TGTGCCAGCAGCTACCCCTTCAGGGATTCTTTCTTT. This translates into CASSYPFRDSFF. The chain links TRBV7-8 to TRBJ1-1; D may be TRBD1 (5 bases). The CDR3 loop spans 12 amino acids. CDR1 and CDR2 from the germline V gene are SGHVS and FQNEAQ. V lost 4 bases and J lost 12, with 15 bases in between.

This chain links TRBV18 with TRBJ1-5; 7 bases are shared with TRBD1. Trimming took 0 bases from V and 6 from J; bases not matched to a gene: 5. The CDR3 runs 15 residues. Per germline, CDR1 KGHSH and CDR2 LQKENI. The CDR3 DNA reads TGTGCCAGCTCACCACCAGACAGGGCTGGTCAGCCCCAGCATTTT. Translated, it gives CASSPPDRAGQPQHF. The variable domain in full, with the rest retrieved from reference TRBV18 and TRBJ1-5, is NAGVMQNPRHLVRRRGQEARLRCSPMKGHSHVYWYRQLPEEGLKFMVYLQKENIIDESGMPKERFSAEFPKEGPSILRIQQVVRGDSAAYFCASSPPDRAGQPQHFGDGTRLSIL.